The T cell receptor (beta chain) under discussion was sequenced for a study of cytomegalovirus exposure and HLA in healthy donors. Trimming cost V 0 bases and J 7 bases, with 13 bases left between them. The CDR3 runs to 14 residues. CDR1 and CDR2 from the germline V gene are SGHNT and YYREEE (reference sequence). 60 Vbeta and 13 Jbeta primers were used in PCR. Sequencing was performed with immunoSEQ multiplex PCR; in TCRdb, only in-frame clones are kept and a portion is missing. Here the sample spans 110,000 to 150,000 clones, roughly 73% being singletons. V gene TRBV5-4 combines with J gene TRBJ1-2, with D perhaps TRBD1 (6 bases). The clonotype originates from a man in his forties in good health and CMV-seronegative. Sequenced material: PBMCs. CDR3 coding DNA: TGTGCCAGCAGCTTGGTTCTTCAGGGGAGTGGCTACACCTTC. It translates to CASSLVLQGSGYTF.